The present T cell receptor beta chain was sequenced within a study of identical twins. Study-level results: Models came in too low on out-of-frame TCR alpha sharing in monozygotic twins. Cord blood's abundant beta clonotypes had fewer insertions, unlike memory repertoires. Excess low generation probability was seen in twin-shared out-of-frame alpha sequences.

The cDNA had a unique molecular identifier and a template-switch universal primer site. TCRdb itself ran the 5' RACE reads through MiXCR, one entry per CDR3 protein. There are roughly 700,000 distinct CDR3 sequences in the sample; less than 10% occur only once, and around 0.98% lies in the top ten. Points on this clonotype: The antigen remains unidentified.

The data also belong to a second study, concerning yellow fever vaccine responses in identical twins.

The material sequenced was PBMCs. The TCR originated in a woman between 18 and 29 years old in good health.

The CDR3 is CSARGEALRGDTQYF. Written as DNA, the CDR3 is TGCAGTGCTAGAGGAGAGGCATTAAGGGGGGATACGCAGTATTTT. V and J are TRBV20-1 and TRBJ2-3; D is perhaps TRBD1 (6 bases). The germline V and J ends were trimmed by 1 base and 6 bases, with 17 bases remaining between them. Germline values: CDR1 DFQATT, CDR2 SNEGSKA (reference sequence). The CDR3 consists of 15 residues.